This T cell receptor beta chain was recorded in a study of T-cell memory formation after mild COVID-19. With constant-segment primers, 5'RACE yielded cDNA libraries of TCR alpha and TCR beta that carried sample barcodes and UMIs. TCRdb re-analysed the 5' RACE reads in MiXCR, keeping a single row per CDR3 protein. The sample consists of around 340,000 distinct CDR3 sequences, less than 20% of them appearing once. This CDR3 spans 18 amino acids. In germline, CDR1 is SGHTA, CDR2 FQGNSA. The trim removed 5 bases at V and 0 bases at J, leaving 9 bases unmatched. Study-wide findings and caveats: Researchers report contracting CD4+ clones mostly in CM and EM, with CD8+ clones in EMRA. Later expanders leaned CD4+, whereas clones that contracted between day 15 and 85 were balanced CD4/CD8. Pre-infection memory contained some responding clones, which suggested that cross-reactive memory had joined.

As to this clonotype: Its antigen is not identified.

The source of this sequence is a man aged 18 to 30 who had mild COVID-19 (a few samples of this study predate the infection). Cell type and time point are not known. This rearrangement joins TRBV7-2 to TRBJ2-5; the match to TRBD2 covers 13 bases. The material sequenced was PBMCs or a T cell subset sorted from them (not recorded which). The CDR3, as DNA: TGTGCCAGCAGCCCCCCTCCCGGGACTAGCGGGGACCAAGAGACCCAGTACTTC. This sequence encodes CASSPPPGTSGDQETQYF.